These 7 T cell receptor beta chains were sequenced from one sample in a study of blood T cell repertoires in COVID-19. The table came from immunoSEQ multiplex PCR; TCRdb's copy has only in-frame clones and leaves some out. Of under 350,000 clones listed, 83% are singletons. Input material: peripheral blood. All receptors derive from a man between 60 and 70 years old who had recovered from COVID-19.

CDR3 residues: CASRNHGTSGGAWQYF. The CDR3 DNA sequence: TGTGCCAGCAGAAACCACGGGACTAGCGGGGGGGCCTGGCAGTACTTC. V and J are TRBV27 and TRBJ2-7, with 16 bases identical to TRBD2. Germline-derived CDR1 and CDR2 are MNHEY and SMNVEV (reference sequence). V shed 6 bases and J 9 bases; nucleotides not matched to a gene: 11. The CDR3 consists of 16 residues.

Of note for this clone: Its ends do not fully match the called genes, so a read error is possible. The genes are TRBV7-7 and TRBJ2-6, with 7 nucleotides matching TRBD1. The CDR3 loop spans 15 amino acids. CDR1 SSHAT and CDR2 FNYEAQ come from the germline V gene (reference sequence). The CDR3 sequence: CASSPGLTGSNVLTF. The CDR3 region has the DNA TGTGCTAGCAGTCCGGGGCTGACAGGGTCCAACGTCCTGACTTTC. Full variable domain (remainder filled in from reference TRBV7-7 and TRBJ2-6): GAGVSQSPRYKVTKRGQDVTLRCDPISSHATLYWYQQALGQGPEFLTYFNYEAQPDKSGLPSDRFSAERPEGSISTLTIQRTEQRDSAMYRCASSPGLTGSNVLTFGAGSRLTVL.

The rearrangement links TRBV2 to TRBJ1-2; 7 bases fit TRBD1. The CDR3 contains 15 residues. Trimming took 6 bases from V and 8 from J; bases not matched to a gene: 15. Germline V CDR1 and CDR2: SNHLY, FYNNEI. Here the CDR3 reads CASRYLDRTTSGYTF. DNA of the CDR3: TGTGCCAGCAGATACCTGGACAGGACGACCTCCGGCTACACCTTC.

This chain connects TRBV11-2 to TRBJ2-2; 8 nucleotides line up with TRBD2. The J segment lost 0 bases and the V segment lost 4 bases, leaving 7 bases of the junction unmatched. The CDR3 has 17 residues. In germline, CDR1 is SGHAT, CDR2 FQNNGV. Here the CDR3 reads CASSSFPGLANTGELFF. The CDR3 DNA is TGTGCCAGCAGCTCATTCCCGGGACTAGCGAACACCGGGGAGCTGTTTTTT.

The chain has TRBV3-1 (or the pseudogene TRBV3-2) and TRBJ1-2, with 7 bases matching TRBD1. This CDR3 contains 15 residues. Germline V gene sequence: CDR1 LGHDT, CDR2 YNNKEL (reference sequence). V lost 1 base to trimming and J lost 8 bases; unmatched junction nucleotides: 10. DNA of the CDR3: TGTGCCAGCAGCCAAGTTCGGGACAGCGCAGTGGGCTACACCTTC. Its translation is CASSQVRDSAVGYTF.

The chain has TRBV18 and TRBJ2-7, with 10 bases that match TRBD2. This CDR3 is 15 amino acids long. J gave up 6 bases and V 0 bases, and 5 bases lay outside the gene matches. Germline-derived CDR1 and CDR2 are KGHSH and LQKENI. The CDR3 DNA reads as TGTGCCAGCTCACCACCCGGGGTAGCGGGAGGCGAGCAGTACTTC. This translates into CASSPPGVAGGEQYF.

The chain recombines TRBV9 with TRBJ2-3, with 10 nucleotides matching TRBD2. Trimming took 3 bases from V and 3 from J; bases not matched to a gene: 1. The CDR3 is 14 residues long. Germline V gives CDR1 SGDLS, CDR2 YYNGEE. CDR3 DNA: TGTGCCAGCAGCGAGGGACTAGCGACAGATACGCAGTATTTT. The encoded protein is CASSEGLATDTQYF.